This T cell receptor beta chain emerged from a study of blood T cell repertoires in COVID-19 (dated by TCRdb to 2018 to 2020). The study in broad terms: Samples covering the acute and convalescent phases of COVID-19 were provided by collaborators in the United States, Italy and Spain. The repertoires were made available in a free public database intended to serve as a resource for research on the immune response to SARS-CoV-2. Sample metadata almost always included a de-identified subject ID, COVID-19 status, age in years and sex. Where HLA class I and class II types were available, the types were taken from metadata supplied by the sample provider, not from assay-based typing. The material from the prospective study consisted of cDNA or gDNA derived from T cells, B-cell-depleted T cells, or PBMCs. Samples came from the ongoing ImmuneRACE study (first 160 participants) plus 1,254 subjects from 6 global collaborators. Subjects who had been exposed to COVID-19, were actively infected with it, or had recovered from it provided the deeply sampled blood TCRbeta repertoires that made up the dataset.

With regard to this clone: Its specific antigen is unknown. Base quality data are lacking; no much larger clone is found one base away.

Each collaborating institution followed its own protocols to collect whole blood in K2EDTA tubes. For TCRbeta analysis, collaborators shipped samples as frozen whole blood, isolated PBMCs, or DNA extracted from either of those sample types. Study-level results and caveats: The quantity of clinical and demographic metadata differed by source and by participant and was supplied without curation.

TCRbeta CDR3 regions were amplified from genomic DNA by means of the immunoSEQ Assay, a bias-controlled multiplex PCR. Under the source paper's analysis protocol: Within the assay, amplification of reference gene primers was used to estimate how many nucleated cells each sample contained. To quantify the absolute abundance of each unique TCRbeta CDR3 rearrangement, sequence reads were collapsed and filtered. For each sample, productive Simpson clonality was calculated as the square root of Simpson's diversity index across productive rearrangements. The immuneACCESS repertoire file appears here via TCRdb, limited to in-frame rearrangements. These files lack a portion of the clones; in checked studies, under half of the deficit traces to unresolved V genes, and the cause of the others is not known. V, J and clone size reflect that table, while D and trimming were determined from the DNA. In this sample the table shows 40,000 to 55,000 clones, 75% to 85% of which occur a single time. The leading ten clones occupy over 15% of the sample.

The TCR originated in a man aged 40-55 years with acute or convalescent COVID-19. The specimen sequenced was peripheral blood.

The sequence in DNA is TGCAGCGTTGGCGGGGGGCGGGAGCAGTACTTC. Its translation is CSVGGGREQYF. The V and J genes are TRBV29-1 and TRBJ2-7; 8 central nucleotides agree with TRBD2. The germline V gene yields SQVTM for CDR1 and ANQGSEA for CDR2. Germline trimming: 4 bases from V, 7 bases from J; junction bases outside gene matches: 3. The CDR3 covers 11 residues, taking in both the cysteine and the phenylalanine. Only the CDR3 DNA stays, 33 bases, in frame from base 1.